This T cell receptor (beta chain) comes out of a study of T cell responses to AZD1222 COVID-19 vaccine (dated by TCRdb to the early 2020s). About the study as a whole: A total of 233 trial participants underwent TCR sequencing, of whom about 210 received two doses of AZD1222 and about 25 received two doses of the MenACWY control vaccine. Trial participants were enrolled by age into subgroups of 18-55, 56-69 and 70-plus years, and approximately 150, 30 and 60 TCR-sequenced participants, respectively, were included in these subgroups.

The CDR3 regions of human TCRbeta chains were analyzed by immunosequencing. Processing in the source paper ran as follows. Repertoire TCRs were checked for matches against a reference library of SARS-CoV-2-specific TCRs that had been generated using the MIRA antigen-specificity platform. Breadth meant the fraction of unique TCRs that were SARS-CoV-2-associated, whereas depth meant the fraction of total T cells that were SARS-CoV-2-associated. Using the MIRA data, each spike-specific TCR was mapped to the spike region that the TCR reacts to and placed in a CD4 or CD8 class. Log10-transformed breadth and depth values were compared by one-way ANOVA with Sidak's multiple comparisons tests. Not all clones reach the TCRdb copy of this immuneACCESS table, which keeps in-frame sequences only. Checked studies attribute under half of the gap to unresolved V genes and leave the rest unexplained. That table is the source of V, J and clone size, and D and trimming were worked out from the DNA. Recorded for this sample are 50,000 to 65,000 clones; about 89% of them occurred a single time. The top ten constitute around 15% of the sample.

With regard to this clone: Its antigen remains undetermined. Base-call qualities are not available, and no considerably larger clone is one nucleotide away.

The germline V gene encodes CDR1 SGHDT and CDR2 YYEEEE. The CDR3 covers 16 residues, taking in both the cysteine and the phenylalanine. CDR3 DNA is the only sequence kept; it has 48 bases, read in frame from the first base. From V the trimming removes 3 bases and from J it removes 8 bases, while the gene matches leave 11 bases of the junction unaccounted for. Beyond this particular receptor, the publication reports: The 56-69-year group was small, and its depth increase did not reach significance, likely because of low power. Spike-specific TCR breadth and depth rose significantly after two AZD1222 doses compared with day 0 and with MenACWY recipients. Only five to seven AZD1222 recipients were SARS-CoV-2 seropositive at baseline, limiting conclusions about previously exposed vaccinees. Vaccine-associated CD4 TCRs spanned the whole spike protein, with dominant responses in regions 160-218 and 743-854. Participants were mostly white British, with more females than males. The authors suggested clonal diversity may have been underestimated. Because no day 14 peak-response samples were available, the repertoires could be characterized only after the peak T cell response. Reportedly, almost half of the unique spike-specific TCRs recognized epitopes lying outside the regions that are mutated in the B.1.351 and B.1.1.7 variants.

In the paper's terms, the time point label means: about 28 days (+/-7) after the second vaccine dose. Because spike-specific TCR depth and breadth did not differ between the two schedules, AZD1222 recipients who got a second dose at roughly 4 weeks were pooled with those who got a second dose at roughly 12 weeks. Samples from vaccinated people were obtained from the UK trials COV001 and COV002, which included a single-blind randomized controlled phase 2/3 trial of AZD1222 (ChAdOx1 nCoV-19) in healthy adults. For TCRbeta chain sequencing, PBMC samples were collected from trial participants at day 0 and at day 28 after the second dose.

The chain is assembled from TRBV5-6 and TRBJ1-6, with 7 central nucleotides matching TRBD1. The clonotype comes from an adult who received the AZD1222 COVID-19 vaccine. The sequences come from peripheral blood, collected 28 days after the second AZD1222 dose. The CDR3 sequence is CASSWGDSPRDSPLHF. The nucleotide sequence reads TGTGCCAGCAGCTGGGGGGACAGTCCAAGAGATTCACCCCTCCACTTT.